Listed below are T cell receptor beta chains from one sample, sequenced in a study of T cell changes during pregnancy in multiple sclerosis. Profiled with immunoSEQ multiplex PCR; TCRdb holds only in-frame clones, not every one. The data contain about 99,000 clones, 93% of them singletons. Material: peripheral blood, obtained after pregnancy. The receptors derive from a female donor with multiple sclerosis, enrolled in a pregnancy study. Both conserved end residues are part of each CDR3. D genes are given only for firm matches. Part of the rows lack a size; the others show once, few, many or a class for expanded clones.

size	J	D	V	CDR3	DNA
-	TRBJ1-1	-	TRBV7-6	CASSSYEGAEAFF	TGTGCCAGCAGCTCCTACGAGGGGGCTGAAGCTTTCTTT
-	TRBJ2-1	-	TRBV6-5	CASSYSPSEQFF	TGTGCCAGCAGTTACTCGCCCAGTGAGCAGTTCTTC
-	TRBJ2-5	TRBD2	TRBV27	CASSFLAGGTQYF	TGTGCCAGCAGTTTTCTAGCGGGAGGGACCCAGTACTTC
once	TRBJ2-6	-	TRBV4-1	CASSQGVAEGSAGANVLTF	TGCGCCAGCAGCCAGGGCGTTGCGGAGGGGTCGGCTGGGGCCAACGTCCTGACTTTC
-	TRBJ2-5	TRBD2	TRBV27	CASSYSGNHQETQYF	TGTGCCAGCAGTTATAGCGGGAACCACCAAGAGACCCAGTACTTC
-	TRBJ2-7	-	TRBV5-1	CASSLATDRIYEQYF	TGCGCCAGCAGCTTGGCGACCGACAGAATCTACGAGCAGTACTTC
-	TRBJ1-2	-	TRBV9	CASSEGVTGYTF	TGTGCCAGCAGCGAGGGGGTAACTGGCTACACCTTC
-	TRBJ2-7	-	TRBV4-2	CASSHLGGYEQYF	TGTGCCAGCAGCCATCTCGGCGGTTACGAGCAGTACTTC
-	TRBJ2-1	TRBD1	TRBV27	CASRHQGANWNEQFF	TGTGCCAGCAGGCACCAGGGGGCGAATTGGAATGAGCAGTTCTTC
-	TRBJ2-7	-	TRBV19	CASTQTGYEQYF	TGTGCCAGTACCCAAACAGGGTACGAGCAGTACTTC
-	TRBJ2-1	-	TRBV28	CASSFRGRINEQFF	TGTGCCAGCAGTTTCAGGGGACGTATCAATGAGCAGTTCTTC
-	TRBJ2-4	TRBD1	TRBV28	CASSLPSGQGFIQYF	TGTGCCAGCAGTTTACCCTCGGGACAGGGGTTCATTCAGTACTTC
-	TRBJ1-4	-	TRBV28	CASSLRGRREKLFF	TGTGCCAGCAGTTTACGGGGTAGGCGTGAAAAACTGTTTTTT
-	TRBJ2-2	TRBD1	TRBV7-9	CASSPGQGTGELFF	TGTGCCAGCAGCCCGGGACAGGGGACCGGGGAGCTGTTTTTT
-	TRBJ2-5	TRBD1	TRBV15	CATSRGPGQGYQETQYF	TGTGCCACCAGCAGAGGCCCGGGACAGGGGTACCAAGAGACCCAGTACTTC
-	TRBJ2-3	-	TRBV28	CASSPGGARGTDTQYF	TGTGCCAGCAGCCCGGGGGGGGCCAGGGGGACAGATACGCAGTATTTT
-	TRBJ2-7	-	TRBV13	CASSLDRGSYKQYF	TGTGCCAGCAGCTTAGATCGCGGCTCCTACAAGCAGTACTTC
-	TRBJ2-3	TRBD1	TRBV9	CASSVGTGGTDTQYF	TGTGCCAGCAGCGTTGGGACAGGGGGCACAGATACGCAGTATTTT